The rows below give T cell receptor beta chains drawn from one sample of a study of cytomegalovirus exposure and HLA in healthy donors. Sequencing was performed with immunoSEQ multiplex PCR; in TCRdb, only in-frame clones are kept and a portion is missing. The sample carries about 140,000 clones, 75% to 85% recorded once. The sample was PBMCs. The receptors were gathered from a man in his fifties or sixties in good health and CMV-seronegative. Each CDR3 is given with its conserved first and last residue. A D gene is named only where the DNA matches it firmly. A row's size may be missing; if present it is once, few, many or a size class.

J | size | D | V | CDR3 | DNA
TRBJ1-2 | - | - | TRBV2 | CASSDPQPEGQRYTF | TGTGCCAGCAGTGACCCACAACCGGAAGGACAGAGATACACCTTC
TRBJ2-3 | - | - | TRBV19 | CASSMASANTQYF | TGTGCCAGTAGTATGGCTAGCGCCAATACGCAGTATTTT
TRBJ1-1 | - | TRBD1 | TRBV6-6 | CASSGTGVTEAFF | TGTGCCAGCAGCGGGACAGGGGTCACTGAAGCTTTCTTT
TRBJ2-1 | few | - | TRBV11-2 | CASSFGLRKRKSDEQFF | TGTGCCAGCAGCTTCGGTCTGCGGAAGCGGAAGTCGGATGAGCAGTTCTTC
TRBJ1-2 | - | TRBD1 | TRBV7-9 | CASSLGGTGHGYTF | TGTGCCAGCAGCTTAGGGGGGACAGGGCATGGCTACACCTTC
TRBJ2-5 | - | - | TRBV2 | CASSISGEETQYF | TGTGCCAGCAGTATATCGGGGGAAGAGACCCAGTACTTC
TRBJ1-6 | few | - | TRBV21-1 | CAIWRKPGQLYNSPLHF | TGTGCAATCTGGAGAAAACCGGGACAGCTCTATAATTCACCCCTCCACTTT
TRBJ1-1 | - | - | TRBV29-1 | CSVESVRGRGDTEAFF | TGCAGCGTTGAATCGGTCAGGGGAAGGGGCGACACTGAAGCTTTCTTT
TRBJ1-2 | many | - | TRBV28 | CASSLGYLTTARDYTF | TGTGCCAGCAGTTTAGGGTATCTAACCACCGCTAGAGACTACACCTTC
TRBJ1-1 | - | - | TRBV5-1 | CASSLAGITEAFF | TGCGCCAGCAGCTTGGCAGGGATCACTGAAGCTTTCTTT
TRBJ1-2 | - | - | TRBV6-5 | CASRLRGGDGYTF | TGTGCCAGCAGACTCCGGGGAGGAGATGGCTACACCTTC
TRBJ2-3 | - | TRBD1 | TRBV2 | CASGVDRGIDTQYF | TGTGCCAGCGGAGTGGACAGGGGAATAGATACGCAGTATTTT
TRBJ1-5 | few | - | TRBV6-6 | CASRSQGPGNQPQHF | TGTGCCAGCAGATCACAGGGCCCGGGCAATCAGCCCCAGCATTTT
TRBJ2-7 | few | - | TRBV19 | CASSQFPSSYEQYF | TGTGCCAGTAGTCAATTTCCCAGCTCCTACGAGCAGTACTTC
TRBJ1-6 | - | TRBD1 | TRBV27 | CASSLSLRNDRASSPLHF | TGTGCCAGCAGTTTATCGCTCAGGAATGACAGGGCGAGTTCACCCCTCCACTTT
TRBJ2-2 | few | - | TRBV5-4 | CASSLAGAGTGELFF | TGTGCCAGCAGCTTGGCAGGGGCGGGTACCGGGGAGCTGTTTTTT
TRBJ2-7 | - | - | TRBV7-2 | CASRPRFSFHEQYF | TGTGCCAGCCGCCCTAGGTTCTCCTTCCACGAGCAGTACTTC
TRBJ2-1 | once | - | TRBV2 | CASTSGRSSYNEQFF | TGTGCCAGCACTAGTGGGAGGTCCTCGTACAATGAGCAGTTCTTC
TRBJ2-1 | - | - | TRBV28 | CASSLVRDNEQFF | TGTGCCAGCAGTTTAGTCAGGGACAATGAGCAGTTCTTC
TRBJ2-2 | - | - | TRBV18 | CASSQASVNTGELFF | TGTGCCAGCTCCCAGGCTTCCGTAAACACCGGGGAGCTGTTTTTT
TRBJ1-1 | - | TRBD1 | TRBV27 | CASGTGDSHTEAFF | TGTGCCAGCGGAACTGGGGACAGCCACACTGAAGCTTTCTTT
TRBJ1-5 | - | - | TRBV14 | CASSQTVTAAQHF | TGTGCCAGCAGCCAAACCGTAACCGCGGCCCAGCATTTT
TRBJ2-7 | - | - | TRBV6-5 | CASSYSVGTYEQYF | TGTGCCAGCAGTTACTCGGTGGGCACCTACGAGCAGTACTTC
TRBJ1-1 | - | - | TRBV2 | CASSGQNTEAFF | TGTGCCAGCTCAGGGCAGAACACTGAAGCTTTCTTT
TRBJ1-5 | few | - | TRBV2 | CASREDTPRQPQHF | TGTGCCAGCAGGGAAGACACACCTAGGCAGCCCCAGCATTTT
TRBJ2-7 | - | - | TRBV27 | CASSPWTASEQYF | TGTGCCAGCAGTCCATGGACAGCGTCCGAGCAGTACTTC
TRBJ1-2 | - | - | TRBV27 | CASSSRGGRVYGYTF | TGTGCCAGCAGTTCCCGGGGGGGGCGGGTCTATGGCTACACCTTC
TRBJ2-7 | once | TRBD2 | TRBV19 | CASTPGGGAYEQYF | TGTGCCAGCACGCCGGGCGGGGGTGCCTACGAGCAGTACTTC
TRBJ2-7 | once | TRBD2 | TRBV7-6 | CASGLEGTSTHEQYF | TGTGCCAGCGGCTTAGAAGGGACTAGCACCCACGAGCAGTACTTC
TRBJ1-2 | - | TRBD1 | TRBV4-1 | CASSQLVQGRVGGYTF | TGCGCCAGCAGCCAACTGGTACAGGGGCGTGTCGGGGGCTACACCTTC